Following are 12 T cell receptor beta chains from one sample sequenced in a study of blood T cell repertoires in COVID-19. The protocol was immunoSEQ multiplex PCR, while the TCRdb copy is restricted to in-frame clones and leaves out a portion. The sample holds about 210,000 clones, 83% seen once. The sequencing sample was made of peripheral blood. These receptors all come from a woman between 40 and 55 years old with active or convalescent COVID-19.

The rearrangement links TRBV6-1 to TRBJ1-1; no definite D call. Trimming shortened V by 2 bases and J by 5 bases, and 12 bases separated the two germline ends. This CDR3 has 14 amino acids. Germline-derived CDR1 and CDR2 are MNHNS and SASEGT. The CDR3 reads CASSELVRETEAFF. The CDR3, as DNA: TGTGCCAGCAGTGAATTGGTGAGGGAGACTGAAGCTTTCTTT.

This chain connects TRBV7-9 to TRBJ1-1; 7 positions agree with TRBD1. Germline V gene data show CDR1 as SEHNR and CDR2 as FQNEAQ (reference sequence). CDR3 length: 12 residues. Trimming removed 3 bases from V and 6 bases from J; junction bases left unmatched: 1. CDR3 region: CASSFGTAEAFF. The CDR3 DNA reads TGTGCCAGCAGCTTTGGGACAGCTGAAGCTTTCTTT.

CDR3 in DNA: TGTGCCAGCAGTTATGGGACTGCCCTTTCACCCCTCCACTTT. Translated: CASSYGTALSPLHF. This rearrangement joins TRBV6-6 to TRBJ1-6; possibly TRBD1 for D (5 bases). Looked up from germline, CDR1 is MNHNY and CDR2 is SVGAGI (reference sequence). The length of the CDR3 is 14 residues. Trimming left V 3 bases short and J 9 bases short, with 12 bases between.

V usage is TRBV10-2 and J usage is TRBJ2-7; D ambiguous. CDR1 is WSHSY, CDR2 SAAADI, per germline. V was clipped by 8 bases and J by 6 bases, with 8 bases between them. The CDR3 loop spans 10 amino acids. The CDR3 reads CASAASEQYF. The CDR3 coding sequence is TGCGCCAGCGCCGCGAGCGAGCAGTACTTC.

V gene TRBV6-2 or TRBV6-3 combines with J gene TRBJ2-5, with TRBD1 as a possible D gene (5 bases). There are 13 residues in the CDR3. V lost 4 bases, J lost 5 bases, and 11 bases lay in between. In germline, CDR1 is MNHEY, CDR2 SVGEGT. As DNA, the CDR3 is TGTGCCAGCAGTTCAGCAGGGATCGAGACCCAGTACTTC. As protein: CASSSAGIETQYF.

The chain has TRBV19 and TRBJ1-3; a possible D gene is TRBD1 (6 bases). With 7 bases removed from V and 0 bases from J, the gap between germline ends came to 13 bases. Germline loops: CDR1 LNHDA, CDR2 SQIVND (reference sequence). This CDR3 contains 15 residues. The CDR3 loop reads CASKVGQFSGNTIYF. The CDR3 DNA follows: TGTGCCAGTAAAGTCGGACAGTTCTCTGGAAACACCATATATTTT.

The chain is built from TRBV28 and TRBJ2-5; D unclear. Between the trimmed V and J ends, which lost 6 bases and 5 bases, there was a span of 10 bases. The germline gives CDR1 MDHEN, CDR2 SYDVKM. The CDR3 length is 12 residues. The CDR3 DNA is TGTGCCAGCAGGGCATTGTTGGAGACCCAGTACTTC. Protein sequence: CASRALLETQYF.

The genes are TRBV11-3 and TRBJ1-1, with a tentative D call TRBD1 (5 bases). The CDR3 loop spans 16 amino acids. The V gene's germline CDR1 is SGHNT and CDR2 YENEEA. V lost 0 bases, J lost 3 bases, and 14 bases lay in between. The CDR3 region has the DNA TGTGCCAGCAGCTTAGATGTGGGGGGGATGGACACTGAAGCTTTCTTT. Amino acid sequence: CASSLDVGGMDTEAFF.

The chain employs TRBV13 and TRBJ2-7; 8 bases agree with TRBD2. Germline V CDR1 and CDR2: PRHDT, FYEKMQ (reference sequence). The CDR3 contains 13 residues. The V and J ends lost 5 bases and 4 bases, in that order; junction bases with no gene match: 4. The CDR3 DNA sequence: TGTGCCAGCAGCGGGACTAGAACGTACGAGCAGTACTTC. Its translation: CASSGTRTYEQYF.

CDR3 DNA: TGTGCCAGCAGCTTACGCGGGCGGGGGGACGAGCAGTACTTC. Translation: CASSLRGRGDEQYF. The gene calls are TRBV7-3 and TRBJ2-7; 8 bases match TRBD2. Germline V gives CDR1 SGHTA, CDR2 FQGTGA. Unmatched junction bases numbered 5, after V lost 2 bases and J lost 5 bases. This CDR3 is 14 amino acids long.

V usage is TRBV11-3 and J usage is TRBJ2-3, with no clear D. The CDR3 spans 16 residues. Trimming took off 5 bases at V and 4 bases at J, with 19 bases between the two ends. Germline CDR1 is SGHNT and CDR2 is YENEEA. In nucleotides, the CDR3 is TGTGCCAGCAGCCTCCGCCAGGTCCCTCCGGCAGATACGCAGTATTTT. Translated: CASSLRQVPPADTQYF.

The CDR3 DNA reads TGTGCCAGCAGCTTGGGGACAGCGAGCTCTGGGGCCAACGTCCTGACTTTC. Translating gives CASSLGTASSGANVLTF. The gene calls are TRBV12-1 and TRBJ2-6; TRBD1, the D gene given by the table, was not confirmed from the DNA. TRBV12-1 is annotated as a pseudogene. This CDR3 is built from 17 residues.